This T cell receptor beta chain was profiled in a study of CD8 T cells in ankylosing spondylitis. Study conclusions and caveats: About 8 highly homologous variants made up a TCR beta motif that seemed to typify ankylosing spondylitis blood.

Only a few counts were recorded for this clonotype. What it binds is unknown. This CDR3 comprises 15 residues. CDR1 and CDR2 (germline): MNHNS, SASEGT. V lost 8 bases and J 5 bases, leaving 21 bases between the germline ends. TCRdb processed the 5' RACE reads anew with MiXCR; each CDR3 protein has one entry. Here the sample spans roughly 700,000 distinct CDR3 sequences, 15% to 20% being singletons. The chain couples TRBV6-1 to TRBJ1-2, with D possibly being TRBD1 (5 bases). The specimen sequenced was blood, either unsorted or a sorted T cell fraction (not recorded which). The source of this sequence is a male donor with ankylosing spondylitis. The CDR3 is CASALRRGSGYGYTF. In DNA, the CDR3 is TGTGCCAGCGCCCTCCGACGGGGCTCGGGATATGGCTACACCTTC.